The 7 T cell receptor beta chains given below trace back to one sample, sequenced in a study of cytotoxic CD8 clonotypes in ibrutinib-treated CLL. Clones were read by immunoSEQ multiplex PCR, and TCRdb kept only the in-frame ones, dropping some. The table has approximately 330,000 clones, roughly 85% seen once. The sample was PBMCs, taken before ibrutinib treatment. The receptors were sampled from a human donor with chronic lymphocytic leukemia.

This chain uses TRBV6-5 with TRBJ2-3, with 9 nucleotides matching TRBD2. This CDR3 has 16 residues. V shed 0 bases and J 0 bases; nucleotides not matched to a gene: 1. Germline V gene lookup returns CDR1 MNHEY and CDR2 SVGAGI. CDR3 in amino acids: CASSYSAGGSTDTQYF. For the CDR3, the DNA is TGTGCCAGCAGTTACTCGGCGGGAGGGAGCACAGATACGCAGTATTTT.

The gene calls are TRBV11-2 and TRBJ2-7; 9 bases agree with TRBD1. The CDR3 consists of 15 residues. Germline loops: CDR1 SGHAT, CDR2 FQNNGV. Unmatched junction bases numbered 9, after V lost 5 bases and J lost 4 bases. CDR3 DNA sequence: TGTGCCAGCAGCCTCGTCTCGGGACAGGGATACGAGCAGTACTTC. It encodes CASSLVSGQGYEQYF.

The chain recombines TRBV4-1 with TRBJ2-4; 8 bases are a match to TRBD1. The CDR3 covers 15 residues. In germline, CDR1 is MGHRA, CDR2 YSYEKL. V lost 4 bases to trimming and J lost 3 bases; unmatched junction nucleotides: 5. CDR3 sequence (DNA): TGCGCCAGCAGCCTGACGGGGACAGGCAAAAACATTCAGTACTTC. The encoded protein is CASSLTGTGKNIQYF.

The table lists this clone with a few counts. Compared with germline, one end of the junction differs, possibly owing to a read error. CDR3 region: CASSLDIMRETQYF. The CDR3 bases are TGTGCTAGCAGCCTAGACATCATGCGGGAGACCCAGTACTTC. The chain carries TRBV7-7 and TRBJ2-5; D remains ambiguous. The germline gives CDR1 SSHAT, CDR2 FNYEAQ (reference sequence). The CDR3 loop spans 14 amino acids.

The genes are TRBV29-1 and TRBJ1-1; D is undetermined. With 7 bases removed from V and 0 bases from J, the gap between germline ends came to 12 bases. Germline assignment: CDR1 SQVTM and CDR2 ANQGSEA. This CDR3 spans 13 amino acids. The CDR3 sequence: CSAVSWLNTEAFF. The DNA of the CDR3 is TGCAGCGCAGTCAGTTGGCTGAACACTGAAGCTTTCTTT.

The rearrangement joins TRBV7-2 to TRBJ1-5; perhaps TRBD1 as D (5 bases). CDR1 and CDR2 from the germline V gene are SGHTA and FQGNSA. The CDR3 runs to 13 residues. Deletions cut 5 bases from V and 11 bases from J, with 16 bases between. CDR3 DNA sequence: TGTGCCAGCAGCCCCGGGACCTTGGGGTCCCAGCATTTT. Translation: CASSPGTLGSQHF.

This chain connects TRBV7-2 to TRBJ2-3; possibly TRBD2 for D (6 bases). V dropped 0 bases and J dropped 8 bases, with 12 bases sitting between them. CDR3 length equals 14 residues. In germline, CDR1 is SGHTA, CDR2 FQGNSA. CDR3 in amino acids: CASSLAGGGGTQYF. CDR3 coding DNA: TGTGCCAGCAGCTTAGCGGGAGGCGGTGGTACGCAGTATTTT.